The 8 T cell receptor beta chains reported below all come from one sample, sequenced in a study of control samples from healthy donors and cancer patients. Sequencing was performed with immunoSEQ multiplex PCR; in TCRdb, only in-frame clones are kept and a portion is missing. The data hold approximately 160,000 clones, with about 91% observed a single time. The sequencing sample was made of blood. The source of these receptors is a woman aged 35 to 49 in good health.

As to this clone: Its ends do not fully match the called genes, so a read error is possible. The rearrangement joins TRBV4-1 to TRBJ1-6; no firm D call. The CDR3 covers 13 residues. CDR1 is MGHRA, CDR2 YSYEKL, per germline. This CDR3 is CASSQVQNSPLHF. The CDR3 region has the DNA TGCGCCAGCAGTCAAGTACAGAATTCACCCCTCCACTTT.

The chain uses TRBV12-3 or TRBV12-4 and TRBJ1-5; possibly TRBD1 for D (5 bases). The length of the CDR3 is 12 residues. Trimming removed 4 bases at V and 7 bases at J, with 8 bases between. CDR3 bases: TGTGCCAGCAGTTCGACAGTACAGCCCCAGCATTTT. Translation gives CASSSTVQPQHF.

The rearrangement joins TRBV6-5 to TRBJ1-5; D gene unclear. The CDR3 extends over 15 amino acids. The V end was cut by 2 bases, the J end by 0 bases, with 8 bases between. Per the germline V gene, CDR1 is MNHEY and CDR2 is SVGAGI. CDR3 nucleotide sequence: TGTGCCAGCAGTTACAGGCAATATAGCAATCAGCCCCAGCATTTT. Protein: CASSYRQYSNQPQHF.

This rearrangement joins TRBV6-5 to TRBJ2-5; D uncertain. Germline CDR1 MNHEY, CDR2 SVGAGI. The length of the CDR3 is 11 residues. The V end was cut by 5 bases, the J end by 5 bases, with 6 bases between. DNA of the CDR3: TGTGCCAGCAGTAGCAGGGAGACCCAGTACTTC. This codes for CASSSRETQYF.

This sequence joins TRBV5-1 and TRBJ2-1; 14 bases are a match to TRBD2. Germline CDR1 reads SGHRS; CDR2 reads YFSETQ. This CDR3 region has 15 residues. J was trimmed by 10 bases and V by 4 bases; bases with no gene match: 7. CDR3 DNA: TGCGCCAGCAGCCCGGGACTAGCGGGGGCGGGGGAGCAGTTCTTC. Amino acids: CASSPGLAGAGEQFF.

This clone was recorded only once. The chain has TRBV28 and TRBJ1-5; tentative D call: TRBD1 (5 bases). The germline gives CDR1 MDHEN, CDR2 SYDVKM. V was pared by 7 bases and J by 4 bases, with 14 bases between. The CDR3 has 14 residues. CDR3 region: CASIRGGSNQPQHF. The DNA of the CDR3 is TGTGCCAGCATTCGCGGGGGAAGTAATCAGCCCCAGCATTTT.

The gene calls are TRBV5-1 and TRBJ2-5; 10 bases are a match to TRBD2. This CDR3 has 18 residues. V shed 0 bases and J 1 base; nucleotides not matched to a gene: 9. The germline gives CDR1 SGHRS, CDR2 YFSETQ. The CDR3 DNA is TGCGCCAGCAGCTTGGGGTCAGCGGGGGGGTCTTTCCAAGAGACCCAGTACTTC. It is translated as CASSLGSAGGSFQETQYF.

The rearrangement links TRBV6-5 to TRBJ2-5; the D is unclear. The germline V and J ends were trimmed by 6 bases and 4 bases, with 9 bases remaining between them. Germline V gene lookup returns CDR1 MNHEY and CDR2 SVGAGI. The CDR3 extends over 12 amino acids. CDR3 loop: CASSRLGETQYF. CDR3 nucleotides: TGTGCCAGCAGCCGACTTGGAGAGACCCAGTACTTC.